The sequence of this TCR beta chain was determined in a study of T cell repertoires in cytomegalovirus infection. Background on the study: Indications of both CMV infection and matching HLA type were provided by public TCR beta signatures.

In TCRdb, the reads were re-called with MiXCR into one record per CDR3 protein. Among about 270,000 distinct CDR3 sequences, roughly 21% were seen once, and the ten largest hold about 21%. CDR1 and CDR2 from the germline V gene are MNHEY and SVGAGI. Between the trimmed V and J ends, which lost 5 bases and 2 bases, there was a span of 17 bases. The CDR3 consists of 16 residues. This clonotype has more than one count but fewer than ten. What it recognizes is unknown. This clonotype originated in a human donor in good health (CMV status not recorded). Some clones in this sample may be carry-over from other donors' samples. This sequence joins TRBV6-5 and TRBJ2-3; D might be TRBD2 (6 bases). The sample consisted of cultured PBMCs, taken from culture after CMV antigen stimulation. CDR3 coding DNA: TGTGCCAGCAGTCACGGGGGAGCGGAGGACACAGATACGCAGTATTTT. This translates into CASSHGGAEDTDTQYF.